These T cell receptor beta chains were read from a single sample in a study of Graves' ophthalmopathy and Graves' hyperthyroidism. TCRdb re-called the multiplex PCR reads with MiXCR, one entry per CDR3 protein. The profile shows roughly 500,000 distinct CDR3 sequences, roughly 14% of them singletons. The specimen was blood. All receptors come from a woman aged 30 to 39 with Graves' ophthalmopathy. Both conserved end residues are part of each CDR3. Fields, in order: V gene, clone size, D gene, J gene, CDR3 DNA, CDR3 protein. D genes are given only for firm matches. Clone size appears in some rows only: once, few, many, or a class for an expanded clone.

v_gene: TRBV10-3
abundance: many
d_gene: -
j_gene: TRBJ1-1
CDR3nt: TGTGCCATCAGTTCCGGACAGCTCTACACTGAAGCTTTCTTT
CDR3aa: CAISSGQLYTEAFF

v_gene: TRBV12-3/TRBV12-4
abundance: -
d_gene: -
j_gene: TRBJ1-5
CDR3nt: TGTGCCAGCAGTTTAGCTTTACGGTATAGCAATCAGCCCCAGCATTTT
CDR3aa: CASSLALRYSNQPQHF

v_gene: TRBV5-1
abundance: many
d_gene: -
j_gene: TRBJ2-7
CDR3nt: TGCGCCAGCAGCCGATCAACCGAAGGGGATGCCGCCGAGCAGTACTTC
CDR3aa: CASSRSTEGDAAEQYF

v_gene: TRBV3-1
abundance: few
d_gene: TRBD1
j_gene: TRBJ1-2
CDR3nt: TGTGCCAGCAACCAAGAGACAGGGTCTGGCTACACCTTC
CDR3aa: CASNQETGSGYTF

v_gene: TRBV6-2/TRBV6-3
abundance: many
d_gene: -
j_gene: TRBJ1-5
CDR3nt: TGTGCCAGCAGCCCACGGGCAAAGCCCCAGCATTTT
CDR3aa: CASSPRAKPQHF

v_gene: TRBV4-2
abundance: many
d_gene: -
j_gene: TRBJ2-7
CDR3nt: TGTGCCAGCAGCCAAGGTTTAGGTGAAGTCTACGAGCAGTACTTC
CDR3aa: CASSQGLGEVYEQYF

v_gene: TRBV19
abundance: once
d_gene: TRBD1
j_gene: TRBJ2-5
CDR3nt: TGTGCCAGTAGCCTGACAGGGGCCTCCCGGGAAGAGACCCAGTACTTC
CDR3aa: CASSLTGASREETQYF

v_gene: TRBV4-1
abundance: few
d_gene: TRBD1
j_gene: TRBJ2-7
CDR3nt: TGCGCCAGCAGCCTTCGGACAGGGGGGGGTTACGAGCAGTACTTC
CDR3aa: CASSLRTGGGYEQYF

v_gene: TRBV9
abundance: -
d_gene: -
j_gene: TRBJ1-2
CDR3nt: TGTGCCAGCAGCGTTCGAACAGGCTATGGCTACACCTTC
CDR3aa: CASSVRTGYGYTF

v_gene: TRBV30
abundance: many
d_gene: TRBD2
j_gene: TRBJ2-5
CDR3nt: TGTGCCTGGAGCGCTAGCGGGAGGGTTGGGACCCAGTACTTC
CDR3aa: CAWSASGRVGTQYF